This TCR beta chain was recorded in a study of cytomegalovirus exposure and HLA in healthy donors. PCR primers comprised 60 Vbeta and 13 Jbeta primers. Sequencing was performed with immunoSEQ multiplex PCR; in TCRdb, only in-frame clones are kept and a portion is missing. Found here are a few hundred thousand clones, about 75% of them singletons; the top ten hold approximately 1.9%. Of note for this clone: Its cognate antigen is unknown. The junction departs from the called germline gene at one end, perhaps through a read error.

The CDR3 runs to 16 residues. Per germline, CDR1 SEHNR and CDR2 FQNEAQ (reference sequence). General study points: Presence/absence analyses took donor sequencing depth as roughly uniform.

Sequenced sample: PBMCs. V is TRBV7-9 and J is TRBJ1-4, with D uncertain. The TCR comes from a woman in her twenties or thirties in good health and CMV-seronegative. CDR3 sequence: CSSSLVGLPTNEKLFF. In nucleotides, the CDR3 is TGTTCCAGCAGCTTAGTCGGCCTACCAACTAATGAAAAGCTGTTTTTT.